The clone carrying this TCR beta chain occurred many times. A single record per CDR3 protein comes from TCRdb applying MiXCR to the 5' RACE reads. Here the sample spans around 320,000 distinct CDR3 sequences, 8.7% being singletons. The record originates from a study of T cells after yellow fever vaccination. This TCR was sampled from a man younger than 35 who received the YFV17D yellow fever vaccine. The sequences come from CD4+ T cells sorted from PBMCs, collected 5 days after the yellow fever booster vaccination.

CDR3 region: CASSELTEETQYF. CDR3 DNA sequence: TGTGCCAGCAGTGAATTAACGGAAGAGACCCAGTACTTC. The gene calls are TRBV25-1 and TRBJ2-5; D is unclear. The CDR3 runs to 13 residues. The V and J ends lost 1 base and 3 bases respectively, with 6 bases between them. In germline, CDR1 is MGHDK, CDR2 SYGVNS.